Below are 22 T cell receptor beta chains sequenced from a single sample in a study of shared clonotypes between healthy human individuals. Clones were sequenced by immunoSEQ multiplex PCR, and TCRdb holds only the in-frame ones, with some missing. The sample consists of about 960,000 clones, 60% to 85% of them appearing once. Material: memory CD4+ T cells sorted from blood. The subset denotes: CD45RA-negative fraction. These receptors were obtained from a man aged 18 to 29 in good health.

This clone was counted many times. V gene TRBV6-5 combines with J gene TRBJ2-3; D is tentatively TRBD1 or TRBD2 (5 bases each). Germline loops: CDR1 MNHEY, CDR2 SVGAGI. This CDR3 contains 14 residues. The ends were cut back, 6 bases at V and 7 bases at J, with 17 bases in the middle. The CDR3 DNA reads TGTGCCAGCAGCCTCTCAGGGAGCGGTCATACGCAGTATTTT. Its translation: CASSLSGSGHTQYF.

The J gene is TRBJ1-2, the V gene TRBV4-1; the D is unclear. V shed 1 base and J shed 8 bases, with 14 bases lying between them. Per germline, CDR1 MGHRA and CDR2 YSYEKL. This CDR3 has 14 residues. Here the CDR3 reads CASSQGITERGYTF. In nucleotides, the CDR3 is TGCGCCAGCAGCCAAGGTATAACAGAGAGGGGCTACACCTTC.

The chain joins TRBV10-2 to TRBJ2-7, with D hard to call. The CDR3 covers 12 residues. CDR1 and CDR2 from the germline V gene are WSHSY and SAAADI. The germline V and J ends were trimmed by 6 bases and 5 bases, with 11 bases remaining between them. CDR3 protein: CASRFSRNEQYF. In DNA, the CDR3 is TGCGCCAGCAGATTTTCCAGGAACGAGCAGTACTTC.

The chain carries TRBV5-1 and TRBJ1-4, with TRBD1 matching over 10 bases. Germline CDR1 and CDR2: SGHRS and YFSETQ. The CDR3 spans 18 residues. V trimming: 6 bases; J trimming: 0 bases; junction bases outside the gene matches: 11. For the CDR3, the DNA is TGCGCCAGCATCTCCCGGGACAGGGGAGGCACAACTAATGAAAAACTGTTTTTT. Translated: CASISRDRGGTTNEKLFF.

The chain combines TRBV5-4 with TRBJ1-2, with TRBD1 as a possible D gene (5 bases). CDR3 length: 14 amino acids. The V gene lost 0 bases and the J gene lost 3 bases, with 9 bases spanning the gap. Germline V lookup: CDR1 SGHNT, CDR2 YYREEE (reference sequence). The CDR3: CASSLADSHYGYTF. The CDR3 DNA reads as TGTGCCAGCAGCTTGGCCGACAGCCACTATGGCTACACCTTC.

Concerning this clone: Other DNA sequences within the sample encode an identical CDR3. DNA of the CDR3: TGTGCCAGCAAAAGGAACACTGAAGCTTTCTTT. Amino acid sequence: CASKRNTEAFF. This chain uses TRBV27 with TRBJ1-1; D gene unclear. From germline, CDR1 is MNHEY and CDR2 SMNVEV (reference sequence). The CDR3 totals 11 residues. Trimming removed 7 bases at V and 1 base at J, with 4 bases between.

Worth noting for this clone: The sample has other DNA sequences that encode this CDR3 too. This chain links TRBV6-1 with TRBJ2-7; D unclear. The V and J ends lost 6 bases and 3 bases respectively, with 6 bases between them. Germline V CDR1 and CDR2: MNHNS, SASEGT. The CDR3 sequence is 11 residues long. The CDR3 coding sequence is TGTGCCAGCAGCCGGAGCTACGAGCAGTACTTC. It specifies CASSRSYEQYF.

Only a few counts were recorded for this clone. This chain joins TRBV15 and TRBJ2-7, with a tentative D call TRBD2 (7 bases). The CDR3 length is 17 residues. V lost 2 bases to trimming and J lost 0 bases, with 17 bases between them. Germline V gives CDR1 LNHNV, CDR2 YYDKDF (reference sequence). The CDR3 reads CATSRRGGTDFSYEQYF. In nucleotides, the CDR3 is TGTGCCACCAGCAGAAGGGGGGGCACTGACTTCTCCTACGAGCAGTACTTC.

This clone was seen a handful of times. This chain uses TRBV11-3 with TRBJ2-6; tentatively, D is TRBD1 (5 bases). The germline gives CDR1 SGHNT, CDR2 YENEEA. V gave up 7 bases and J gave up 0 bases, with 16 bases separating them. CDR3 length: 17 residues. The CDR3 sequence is CASIWARVGSGANVLTF. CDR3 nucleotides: TGTGCCAGCATCTGGGCCAGGGTGGGCTCTGGGGCCAACGTCCTGACTTTC.

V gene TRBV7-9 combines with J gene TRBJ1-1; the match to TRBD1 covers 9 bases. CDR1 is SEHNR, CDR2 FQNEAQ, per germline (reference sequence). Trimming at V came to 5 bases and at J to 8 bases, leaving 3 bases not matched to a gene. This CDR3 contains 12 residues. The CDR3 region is CASSPDRGEAFF. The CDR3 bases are TGTGCCAGCAGCCCGGACAGGGGAGAAGCTTTCTTT.

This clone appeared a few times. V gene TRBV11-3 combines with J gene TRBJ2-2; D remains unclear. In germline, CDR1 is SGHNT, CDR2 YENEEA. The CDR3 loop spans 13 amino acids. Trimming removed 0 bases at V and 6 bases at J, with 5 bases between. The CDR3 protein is CASSLEFPGELFF. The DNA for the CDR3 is TGTGCCAGCAGCTTAGAATTCCCCGGGGAGCTGTTTTTT.

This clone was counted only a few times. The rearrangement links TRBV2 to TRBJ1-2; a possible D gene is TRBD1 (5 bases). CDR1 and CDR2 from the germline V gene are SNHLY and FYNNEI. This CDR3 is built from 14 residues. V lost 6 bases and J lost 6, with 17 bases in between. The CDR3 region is CASSLQGLRDGYTF. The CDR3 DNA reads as TGTGCCAGCAGCCTCCAGGGACTTAGGGATGGCTACACCTTC.

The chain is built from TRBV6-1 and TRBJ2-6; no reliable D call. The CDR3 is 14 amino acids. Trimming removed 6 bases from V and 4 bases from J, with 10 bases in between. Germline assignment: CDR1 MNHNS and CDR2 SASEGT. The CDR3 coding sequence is TGTGCCAGCAGAATATCATCGGGGGCCAACGTCCTGACTTTC. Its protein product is CASRISSGANVLTF.

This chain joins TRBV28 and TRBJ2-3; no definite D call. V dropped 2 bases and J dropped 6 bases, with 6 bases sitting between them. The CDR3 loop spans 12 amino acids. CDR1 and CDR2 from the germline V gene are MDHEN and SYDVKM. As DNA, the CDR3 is TGTGCCAGCAGTTTACCGTTCGATACGCAGTATTTT. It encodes CASSLPFDTQYF. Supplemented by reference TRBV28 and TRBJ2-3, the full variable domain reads DVKVTQSSRYLVKRTGEKVFLECVQDMDHENMFWYRQDPGLGLRLIYFSYDVKMKEKGDIPEGYSVSREKKERFSLILESASTNQTSMYLCASSLPFDTQYFGPGTRLTVL.

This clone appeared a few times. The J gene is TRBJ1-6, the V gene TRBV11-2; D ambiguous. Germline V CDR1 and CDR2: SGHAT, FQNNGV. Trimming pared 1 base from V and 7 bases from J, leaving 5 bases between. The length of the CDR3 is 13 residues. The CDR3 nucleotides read TGTGCCAGCAGCTTAGCCCAGAATTCACCCCTCCACTTT. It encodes CASSLAQNSPLHF.

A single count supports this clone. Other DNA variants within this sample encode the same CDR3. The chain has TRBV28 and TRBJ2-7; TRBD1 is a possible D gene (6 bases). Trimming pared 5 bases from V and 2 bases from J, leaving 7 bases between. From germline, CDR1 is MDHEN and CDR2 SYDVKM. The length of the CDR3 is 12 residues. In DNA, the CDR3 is TGTGCCAGCAGTCAGGGGACCTACGAGCAGTACTTC. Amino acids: CASSQGTYEQYF.

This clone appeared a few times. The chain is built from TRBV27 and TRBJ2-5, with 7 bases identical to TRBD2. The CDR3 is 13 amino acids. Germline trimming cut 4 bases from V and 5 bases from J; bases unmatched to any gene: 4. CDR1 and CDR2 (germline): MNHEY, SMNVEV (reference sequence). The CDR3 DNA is TGTGCCAGCAGTTCCGGGAGGAGGGAGACCCAGTACTTC. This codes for CASSSGRRETQYF.

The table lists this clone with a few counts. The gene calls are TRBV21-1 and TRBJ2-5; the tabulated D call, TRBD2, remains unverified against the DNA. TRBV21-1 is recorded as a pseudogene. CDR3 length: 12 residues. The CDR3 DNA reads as TGTGCCAGCAGGAGGGCCCAAGAGACCCAGTACTTC. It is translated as CASRRAQETQYF.

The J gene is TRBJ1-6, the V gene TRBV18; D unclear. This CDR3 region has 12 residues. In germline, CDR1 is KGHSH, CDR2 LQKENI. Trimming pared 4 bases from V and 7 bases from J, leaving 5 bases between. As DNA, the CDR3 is TGTGCCAGCTCACTGTACAATTCACCCCTCCACTTT. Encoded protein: CASSLYNSPLHF. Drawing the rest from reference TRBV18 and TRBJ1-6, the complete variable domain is NAGVMQNPRHLVRRRGQEARLRCSPMKGHSHVYWYRQLPEEGLKFMVYLQKENIIDESGMPKERFSAEFPKEGPSILRIQQVVRGDSAAYFCASSLYNSPLHFGNGTRLTVT.

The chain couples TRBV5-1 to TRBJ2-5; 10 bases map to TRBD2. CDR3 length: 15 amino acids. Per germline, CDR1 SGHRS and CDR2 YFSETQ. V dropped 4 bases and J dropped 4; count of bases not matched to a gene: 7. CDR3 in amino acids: CASSPSGGHGETQYF. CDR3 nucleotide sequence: TGCGCCAGCAGCCCTAGCGGGGGCCACGGAGAGACCCAGTACTTC.

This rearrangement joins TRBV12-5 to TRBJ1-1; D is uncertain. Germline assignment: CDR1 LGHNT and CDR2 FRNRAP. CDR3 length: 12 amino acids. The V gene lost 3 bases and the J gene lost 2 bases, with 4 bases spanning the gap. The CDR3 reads CASGFANTEAFF. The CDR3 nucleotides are TGTGCTAGTGGTTTCGCTAACACTGAAGCTTTCTTT.

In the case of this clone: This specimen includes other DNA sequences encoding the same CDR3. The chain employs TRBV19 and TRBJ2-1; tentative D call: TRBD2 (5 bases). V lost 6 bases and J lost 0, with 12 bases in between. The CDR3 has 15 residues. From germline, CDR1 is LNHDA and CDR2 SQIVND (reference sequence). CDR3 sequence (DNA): TGTGCCAGTAGCCGAGAAGGGAGCTCCTACAATGAGCAGTTCTTC. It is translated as CASSREGSSYNEQFF.